The 12 T cell receptor beta chains below were found in one sample sequenced in a study of control samples from healthy donors and cancer patients. The repertoire was sequenced with immunoSEQ multiplex PCR; TCRdb's copy has only in-frame clones and lacks some. The sample yields around 72,000 clones, around 84% seen once. The specimen was blood. The receptors derive from a man between 50 and 59 years old in good health.

This rearrangement joins TRBV18 to TRBJ1-4; 9 bases line up with TRBD1. Germline-derived CDR1 and CDR2 are KGHSH and LQKENI. J gave up 2 bases and V 6 bases, and 10 bases lay outside the gene matches. The CDR3 spans 17 residues. CDR3: CASSAGTGLTTNEKLFF. CDR3 in DNA: TGTGCCAGCTCGGCCGGGACAGGGCTTACCACTAATGAAAAACTGTTTTTT.

This sequence joins TRBV19 and TRBJ2-3, with a tentative D call TRBD2 (5 bases). Germline-derived CDR1 and CDR2 are LNHDA and SQIVND (reference sequence). With 7 bases removed from V and 6 bases from J, the gap between germline ends came to 17 bases. The CDR3 extends over 14 amino acids. The CDR3 nucleotides read TGTGCCAGTACTAATAACGGGGTGGGTGATACGCAGTATTTT. Translating gives CASTNNGVGDTQYF.

DNA for the CDR3: TGTGCCAGCAGTTTACCTAGGGCAAATTACAATGAGCAGTTCTTC. Protein product: CASSLPRANYNEQFF. This chain uses TRBV28 with TRBJ2-1; the D is unclear. Per the germline V gene, CDR1 is MDHEN and CDR2 is SYDVKM. This CDR3 spans 15 amino acids. V was cut by 2 bases and J by 4 bases, with 12 bases left in between.

This clone was counted between two and nine times. The rearrangement uses TRBV10-3 and TRBJ1-2; D not resolved. CDR1 is ENHRY and CDR2 is SYGVKD in the germline V gene. There are 14 residues in the CDR3. Trimming shortened V by 0 bases and J by 0 bases, and 5 bases separated the two germline ends. The CDR3 coding sequence is TGTGCCATCAGTGAGTCGAGCCCTAACTATGGCTACACCTTC. The encoded protein is CAISESSPNYGYTF.

This chain uses TRBV28 with TRBJ1-1; D possibly corresponds to TRBD1 (5 bases). Germline V gene sequence: CDR1 MDHEN, CDR2 SYDVKM. V was pared by 10 bases and J by 5 bases, with 17 bases between. There are 13 residues in the CDR3. CDR3 bases: TGTGCCATTCACCGGGGGGTGGGAACTGAAGCTTTCTTT. This translates into CAIHRGVGTEAFF.

The chain links TRBV3-1 (or the pseudogene TRBV3-2) to TRBJ2-5; D may be TRBD1 or TRBD2 (5 bases each). The CDR3 is made up of 18 amino acids. The germline V gene encodes CDR1 LGHDT and CDR2 YNNKEL (reference sequence). Trimming took 0 bases from V and 5 from J, leaving 22 bases between them. Here the CDR3 reads CASSQDPSQGRLQETQYF. The CDR3 nucleotides are TGTGCCAGCAGCCAAGACCCCAGTCAGGGACGTCTTCAGGAGACCCAGTACTTC.

The chain carries TRBV7-9 and TRBJ2-4; D is undetermined. V was trimmed by 6 bases and J by 0 bases, leaving 6 bases between them. CDR1 SEHNR and CDR2 FQNEAQ come from the germline V gene (reference sequence). The CDR3 runs 13 residues. The CDR3 loop is CASSGVAKNIQYF. The CDR3 DNA follows: TGTGCCAGCAGTGGGGTAGCCAAAAACATTCAGTACTTC.

This chain uses TRBV11-2 with TRBJ2-3; 7 nucleotides align to TRBD1. Per germline, CDR1 SGHAT and CDR2 FQNNGV. The CDR3 runs to 16 residues. V dropped 1 base and J dropped 6; count of bases not matched to a gene: 10. The CDR3 nucleotides read TGTGCCAGCAGCTTAGTAGGGGGCCCGCCGACGGATACGCAGTATTTT. Amino acid sequence: CASSLVGGPPTDTQYF.

The chain recombines TRBV19 with TRBJ2-1; a possible D gene is TRBD1 (7 bases). Germline V gives CDR1 LNHDA, CDR2 SQIVND (reference sequence). This CDR3 region has 15 residues. V dropped 3 bases and J dropped 3 bases, with 12 bases sitting between them. The CDR3 DNA reads TGTGCCAGTAGTATCGCAGGGGGGAACTACAATGAGCAGTTCTTC. Amino acid sequence: CASSIAGGNYNEQFF.

The chain employs TRBV28 and TRBJ2-1; D possibly uses TRBD1 or TRBD2 (7 bases each). Germline V gene sequence: CDR1 MDHEN, CDR2 SYDVKM. This CDR3 spans 15 amino acids. Trimming pared 5 bases from V and 4 bases from J, leaving 15 bases between. CDR3 protein: CASSPGGGDYNEQFF. Written as DNA, the CDR3 is TGTGCCAGCAGTCCAGGGGGAGGGGATTACAATGAGCAGTTCTTC.

This clone has more than one count but fewer than ten. This sequence joins TRBV7-3 and TRBJ2-2; no reliable D call. In germline, CDR1 is SGHTA, CDR2 FQGTGA. Trimming pared 7 bases from V and 0 bases from J, leaving 12 bases between. The CDR3 extends over 15 amino acids. The CDR3 DNA reads as TGTGCCAGCAACAAAGGCGGAACGAACACCGGGGAGCTGTTTTTT. Its protein is CASNKGGTNTGELFF.

This chain connects TRBV19 to TRBJ1-4; 10 bases are shared with TRBD1. This CDR3 has 16 residues. The germline V gene encodes CDR1 LNHDA and CDR2 SQIVND (reference sequence). The J segment lost 0 bases and the V segment lost 6 bases, leaving 4 bases of the junction unmatched. DNA for the CDR3: TGTGCCAGTAGCCGACAGGGGGCATCAACTAATGAAAAACTGTTTTTT. This codes for CASSRQGASTNEKLFF.